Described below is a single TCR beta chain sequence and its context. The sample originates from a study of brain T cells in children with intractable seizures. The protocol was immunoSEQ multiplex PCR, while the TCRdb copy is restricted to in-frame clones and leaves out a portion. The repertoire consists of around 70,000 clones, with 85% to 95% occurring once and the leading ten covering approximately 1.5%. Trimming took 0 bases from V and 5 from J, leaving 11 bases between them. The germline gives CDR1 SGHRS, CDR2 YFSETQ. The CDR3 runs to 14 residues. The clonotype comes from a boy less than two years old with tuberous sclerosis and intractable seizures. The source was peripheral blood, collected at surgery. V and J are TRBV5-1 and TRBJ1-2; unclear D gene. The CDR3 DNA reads TGCGCCAGCAGCTTGGGTGGTGGCGGGTATGGCTACACCTTC. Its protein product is CASSLGGGGYGYTF.